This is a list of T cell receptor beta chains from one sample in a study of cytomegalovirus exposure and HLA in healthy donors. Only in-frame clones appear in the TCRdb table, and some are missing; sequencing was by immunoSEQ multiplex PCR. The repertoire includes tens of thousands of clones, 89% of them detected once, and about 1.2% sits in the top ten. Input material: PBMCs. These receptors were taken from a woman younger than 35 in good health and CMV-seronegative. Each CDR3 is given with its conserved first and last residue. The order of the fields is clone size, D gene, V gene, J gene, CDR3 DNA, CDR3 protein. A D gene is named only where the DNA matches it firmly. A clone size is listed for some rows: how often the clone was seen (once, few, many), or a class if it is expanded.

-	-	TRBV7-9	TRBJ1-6	TGTGCCAGCAGCTTAATAAGACGGACGGGAAATTCACCCCTCCACTTT	CASSLIRRTGNSPLHF
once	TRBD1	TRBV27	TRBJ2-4	TGTGCCAGCAGTGTGACAGGGGGCGCGAACATTCAGTACTTC	CASSVTGGANIQYF
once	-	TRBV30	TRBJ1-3	TGTGCCTGGACCCTAATCCGACCGGGGGATAGCTCTGGAAACACCATATATTTT	CAWTLIRPGDSSGNTIYF
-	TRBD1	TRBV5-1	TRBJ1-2	TGCGCCAGCAGCGCGGGACAGGGAGTTGGCTACACCTTC	CASSAGQGVGYTF
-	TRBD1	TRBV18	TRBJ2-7	TGTGCCAGCTCACCAACCGGGACAGGGTATTCCTACGAGCAGTACTTC	CASSPTGTGYSYEQYF
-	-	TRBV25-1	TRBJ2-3	TGTGCCAGCAGTGAGGGGGCGGGTACGCAGTATTTT	CASSEGAGTQYF
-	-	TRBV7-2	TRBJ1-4	TGTGCCAGCAGACTTGGCGGGTATAATGAAAAACTGTTTTTT	CASRLGGYNEKLFF
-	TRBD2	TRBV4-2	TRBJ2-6	TGTGCCAGCAGCCTTGCTAGCGGGGGGGAATCCGGGGCCAACGTCCTGACTTTC	CASSLASGGESGANVLTF
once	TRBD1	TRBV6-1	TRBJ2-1	TGTGCCAGCAGTGATCAGACAGGGGCTGGCCACAATGAGCAGTTCTTC	CASSDQTGAGHNEQFF
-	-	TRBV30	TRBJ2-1	TGTGCCTGGAGTTCCTCGACTGCGGGGGCATACAATGAGCAGTTCTTC	CAWSSSTAGAYNEQFF
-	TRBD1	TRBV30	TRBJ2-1	TGTGCCGGGAGGGACAGGGGCTCCTACAATGAGCAGTTCTTC	CAGRDRGSYNEQFF
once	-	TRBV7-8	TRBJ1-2	TGTGCCAGCAGCCCCGGTGGCCGGGGATATGGCTACACCTTC	CASSPGGRGYGYTF
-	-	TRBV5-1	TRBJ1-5	TGCGCCAGCAGCCCGACGGGCCGGGATAATCAGCCCCAGCATTTT	CASSPTGRDNQPQHF
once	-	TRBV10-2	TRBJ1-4	TGCGCCAGCAGTGGCAGGGCCGATGAAAAACTGTTTTTT	CASSGRADEKLFF
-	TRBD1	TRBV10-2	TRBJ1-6	TGCGCCAGCAGTGTCCCGGGACAGCCCATCGCGTCACCCCTCCACTTT	CASSVPGQPIASPLHF
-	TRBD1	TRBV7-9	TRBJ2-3	TGTGCCAGCAGGCTTACCGGGACAGGTACTAGCACAGATACGCAGTATTTT	CASRLTGTGTSTDTQYF
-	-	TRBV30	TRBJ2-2	TGTGCCTGGAAGGTGCAGGATACCGGGGAGCTGTTTTTT	CAWKVQDTGELFF
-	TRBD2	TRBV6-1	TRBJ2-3	TGTGCCAGCAGCTCTGATGGGACTAGTCCAGATACGCAGTATTTT	CASSSDGTSPDTQYF
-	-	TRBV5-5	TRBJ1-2	TGTGCCAGCAGCTCCGGTCAGACCGGAGCCCCTTATGGCTACACCTTC	CASSSGQTGAPYGYTF
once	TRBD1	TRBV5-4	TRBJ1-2	TGTGCCATTAACCAAGCAAGACAGGGGGCCACCTATGGCTACACCTTC	CAINQARQGATYGYTF
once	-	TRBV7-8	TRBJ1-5	TGTGCCAGCAGCTTAAGCGGAGGGAATGGCAATCAGCCCCAGCATTTT	CASSLSGGNGNQPQHF
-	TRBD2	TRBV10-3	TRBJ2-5	TGTGCCATCAGTGAGTCCTTTGGGACTAGCGGGAAAGAGACCCAGTACTTC	CAISESFGTSGKETQYF
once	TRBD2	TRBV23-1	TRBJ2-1	TGCGCCAGCAGGGGAGGGACTAGCGGGAGGCATGAGCAGTTCTTC	CASRGGTSGRHEQFF
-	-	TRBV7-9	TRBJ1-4	TGTGCCAGCAGCTTCGGGACATCGGGGGGACCTAATGAAAAACTGTTTTTT	CASSFGTSGGPNEKLFF
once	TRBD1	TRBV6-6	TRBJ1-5	TGTGCCAGCAGTTACGGGACAGGGAGCAATCAGCCCCAGCATTTT	CASSYGTGSNQPQHF
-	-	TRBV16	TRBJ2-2	TGTGCCAGCAGCCAAAGGACAAACACCGGGGAGCTGTTTTTT	CASSQRTNTGELFF
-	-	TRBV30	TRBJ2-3	TGTGCCTGGAGTACTGGAGTCGCCACAGATACGCAGTATTTT	CAWSTGVATDTQYF
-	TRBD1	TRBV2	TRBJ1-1	TGTGCCAGCAGTGCCCGACAGGGGGCGAATACTGAAGCTTTCTTT	CASSARQGANTEAFF
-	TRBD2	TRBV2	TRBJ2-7	TGTGCCAGCAGGGGCGGACTAGCGGGGCTGGACGAGCAGTACTTC	CASRGGLAGLDEQYF
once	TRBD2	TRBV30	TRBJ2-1	TGTGCCTGGAGCGGACTAGCGGGCCCCTACAATGAGCAGTTCTTC	CAWSGLAGPYNEQFF
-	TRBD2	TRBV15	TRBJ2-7	TGTGCCACCAGCAGAGGGGGCGGGGAGGGCTACGAGCAGTACTTC	CATSRGGGEGYEQYF
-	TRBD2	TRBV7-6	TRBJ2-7	TGTGCCAGCAGCCTTAGCGGGAGCCCCTACGAGCAGTACTTC	CASSLSGSPYEQYF
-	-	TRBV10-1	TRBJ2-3	TGCGCCAGCAGCAGAATCGGGATGGGAGATACGCAGTATTTT	CASSRIGMGDTQYF
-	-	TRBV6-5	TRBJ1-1	TGTGCCAGCAGTTACGGCGGGAAATCTGAAGCTTTCTTT	CASSYGGKSEAFF
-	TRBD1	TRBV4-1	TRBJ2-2	TGCGCCAGCAGTAACCTCGGGACAGGGGGCTTGGGGGAGCTGTTTTTT	CASSNLGTGGLGELFF
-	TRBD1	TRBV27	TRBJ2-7	TGTGCCAGCCTGGCCAGGGGGCACGAGCAGTACTTC	CASLARGHEQYF
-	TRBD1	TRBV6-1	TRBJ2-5	TGTGCCAGCAGTGGACAGGATAGGACAGGCTCCTACTTC	CASSGQDRTGSYF
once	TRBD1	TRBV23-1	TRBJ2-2	TGCGCCAGCAGTCAACCCACAGGGGGCAGGCACGGGGAGCTGTTTTTT	CASSQPTGGRHGELFF
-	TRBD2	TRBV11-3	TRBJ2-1	TGTGCCAGCAAGGCCGGGAGGGCCTCCTACAATGAGCAGTTCTTC	CASKAGRASYNEQFF
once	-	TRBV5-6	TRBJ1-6	TGTGCCAGCAGCTTCGCAAATCGAGCCTCACCCCTCCACTTT	CASSFANRASPLHF
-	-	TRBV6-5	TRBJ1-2	TGTGCCAGCAGTTACTCCCGGGGTGGCTACACCTTC	CASSYSRGGYTF
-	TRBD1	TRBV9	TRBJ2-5	TGTGCCAGCAGCGGATGGACAGGAGAGACCCAGTACTTC	CASSGWTGETQYF
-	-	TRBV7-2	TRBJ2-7	TGTGCCAGCAGCTCCCCTTCGGCAGGGAGGTCCTACGAGCAGTACTTC	CASSSPSAGRSYEQYF
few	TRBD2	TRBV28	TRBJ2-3	TGTGCCAGCAGCCCGACTAGCCCGAGCACAGATACGCAGTATTTT	CASSPTSPSTDTQYF